In this sample, the clone carrying this T cell receptor (beta chain) turned up many times. J was trimmed by 12 bases and V by 4 bases; bases with no gene match: 3. The CDR3 is made up of 12 amino acids. One entry per CDR3 protein results from TCRdb running MiXCR on the 5' RACE reads. Here the sample spans roughly 27,000 distinct CDR3 sequences, 4% to 5.5% being singletons. These data come from a study of early T cells in non-severe SARS-CoV-2 infection. Sequencing used whole blood. This sequence originates from an adult who was a healthcare worker with PCR-confirmed SARS-CoV-2 infection or an uninfected control (not recorded which). The rearrangement links TRBV12-3 or TRBV12-4 to TRBJ2-1; 10 bases fit TRBD2. DNA for the CDR3: TGTGCCAGCAGTTCCCGACTAGCGGGGCAGTTCTTC. Residues: CASSSRLAGQFF.